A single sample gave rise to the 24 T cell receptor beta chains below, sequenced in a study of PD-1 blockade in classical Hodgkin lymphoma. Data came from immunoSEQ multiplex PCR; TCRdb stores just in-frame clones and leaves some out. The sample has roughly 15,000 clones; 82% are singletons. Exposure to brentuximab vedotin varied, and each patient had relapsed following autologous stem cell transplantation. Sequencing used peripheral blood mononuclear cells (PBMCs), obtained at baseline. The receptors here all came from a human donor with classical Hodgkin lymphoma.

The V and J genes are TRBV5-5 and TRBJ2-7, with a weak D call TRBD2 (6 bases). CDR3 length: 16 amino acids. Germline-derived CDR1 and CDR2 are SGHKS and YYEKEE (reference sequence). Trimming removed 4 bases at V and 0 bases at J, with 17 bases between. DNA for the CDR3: TGTGCCAGCAGCCCGAATCCGGGGGTCAACTCCTACGAGCAGTACTTC. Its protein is CASSPNPGVNSYEQYF.

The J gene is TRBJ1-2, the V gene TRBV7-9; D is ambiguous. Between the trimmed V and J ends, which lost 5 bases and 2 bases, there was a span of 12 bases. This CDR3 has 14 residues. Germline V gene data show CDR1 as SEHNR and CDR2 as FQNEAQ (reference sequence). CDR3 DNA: TGTGCCAGCAGCCCCGGTGGGTCAAACTATGGCTACACCTTC. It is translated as CASSPGGSNYGYTF.

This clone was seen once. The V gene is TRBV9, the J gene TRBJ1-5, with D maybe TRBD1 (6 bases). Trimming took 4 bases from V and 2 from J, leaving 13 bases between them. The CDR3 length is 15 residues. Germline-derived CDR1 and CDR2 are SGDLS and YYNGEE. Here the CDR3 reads CASSTAGAGNQPQHF. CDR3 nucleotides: TGTGCCAGCAGCACAGCGGGGGCGGGCAATCAGCCCCAGCATTTT.

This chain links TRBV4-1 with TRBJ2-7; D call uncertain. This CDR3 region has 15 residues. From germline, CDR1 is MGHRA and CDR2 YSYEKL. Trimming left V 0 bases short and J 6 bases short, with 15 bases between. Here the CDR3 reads CASSQEATRISEQYF. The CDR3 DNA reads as TGCGCCAGCAGCCAAGAAGCAACCAGAATCAGCGAGCAGTACTTC.

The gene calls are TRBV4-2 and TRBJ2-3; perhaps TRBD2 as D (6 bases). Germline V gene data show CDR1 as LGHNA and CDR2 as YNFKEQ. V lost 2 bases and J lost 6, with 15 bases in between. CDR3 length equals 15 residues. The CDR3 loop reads CASSQPSALGDTQYF. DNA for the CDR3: TGTGCCAGCAGCCAACCTAGCGCCCTAGGGGATACGCAGTATTTT.

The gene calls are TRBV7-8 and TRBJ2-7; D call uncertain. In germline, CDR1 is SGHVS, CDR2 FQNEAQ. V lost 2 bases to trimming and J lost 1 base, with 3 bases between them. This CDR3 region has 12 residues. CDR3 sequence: CASSLYSYEQYF. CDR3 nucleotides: TGTGCCAGCAGCTTATATTCCTACGAGCAGTACTTC.

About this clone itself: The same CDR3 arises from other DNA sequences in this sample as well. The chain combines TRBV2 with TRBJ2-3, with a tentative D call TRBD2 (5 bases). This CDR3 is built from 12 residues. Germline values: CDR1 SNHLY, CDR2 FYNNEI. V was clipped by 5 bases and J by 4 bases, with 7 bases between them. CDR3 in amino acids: CASSPLADTQYF. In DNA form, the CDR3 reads TGTGCCAGCAGTCCACTAGCAGATACGCAGTATTTT.

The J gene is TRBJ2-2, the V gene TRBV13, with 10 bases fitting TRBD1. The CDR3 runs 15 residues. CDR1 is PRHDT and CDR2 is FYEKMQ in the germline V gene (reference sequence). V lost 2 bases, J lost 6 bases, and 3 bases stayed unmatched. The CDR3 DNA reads TGTGCCAGCAGCTTACGGGACAGGGGCGCCGGGGAGCTGTTTTTT. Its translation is CASSLRDRGAGELFF.

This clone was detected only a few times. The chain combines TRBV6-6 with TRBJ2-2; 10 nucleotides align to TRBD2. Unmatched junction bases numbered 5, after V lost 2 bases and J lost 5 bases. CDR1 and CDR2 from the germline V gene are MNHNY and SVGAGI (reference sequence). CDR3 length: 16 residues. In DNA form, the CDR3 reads TGTGCCAGCAGTTACCCTAGCGGGAGTATAACCGGGGAGCTGTTTTTT. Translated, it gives CASSYPSGSITGELFF.

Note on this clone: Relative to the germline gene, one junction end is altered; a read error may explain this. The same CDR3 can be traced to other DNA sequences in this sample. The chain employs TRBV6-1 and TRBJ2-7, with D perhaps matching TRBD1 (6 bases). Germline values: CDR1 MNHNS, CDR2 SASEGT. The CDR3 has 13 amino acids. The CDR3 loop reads CASSDVRGYEQYF. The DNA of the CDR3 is TGCGCCAGCAGTGATGTCAGGGGCTACGAGCAGTACTTC.

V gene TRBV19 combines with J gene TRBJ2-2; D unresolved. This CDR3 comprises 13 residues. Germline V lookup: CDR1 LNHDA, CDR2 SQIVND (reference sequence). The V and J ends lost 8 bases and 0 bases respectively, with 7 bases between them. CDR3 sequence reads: CASANPNTGELFF. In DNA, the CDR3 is TGTGCCAGTGCAAACCCGAACACCGGGGAGCTGTTTTTT.

The CDR3 nucleotides read TGTGCCAGCAGCTTGGGGCGGAGATCAGATACGCAGTATTTT. Translated, it gives CASSLGRRSDTQYF. This rearrangement joins TRBV7-9 to TRBJ2-3; D might be TRBD1 (5 bases). In germline, CDR1 is SEHNR, CDR2 FQNEAQ (reference sequence). Trimming took 3 bases from V and 4 from J, leaving 11 bases between them. The CDR3 runs 14 residues.

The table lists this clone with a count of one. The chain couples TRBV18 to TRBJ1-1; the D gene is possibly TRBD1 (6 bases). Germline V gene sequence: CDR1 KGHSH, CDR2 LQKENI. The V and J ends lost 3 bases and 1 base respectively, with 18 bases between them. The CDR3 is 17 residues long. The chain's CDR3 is CASSPNPVQGRNTEAFF. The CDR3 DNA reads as TGTGCCAGCTCACCCAACCCAGTACAGGGTCGGAACACTGAAGCTTTCTTT.

In DNA, the CDR3 is TGTGCCTGGAGTCTAGGGACCTACTATGGCTACACCTTC. Translating it yields CAWSLGTYYGYTF. The chain combines TRBV30 with TRBJ1-2; D perhaps matches TRBD1 (5 bases). CDR1 and CDR2 from the germline V gene are GTSNPN and SVGIG (reference sequence). V was cut by 2 bases and J by 3 bases, with 10 bases left in between. CDR3 length: 13 residues.

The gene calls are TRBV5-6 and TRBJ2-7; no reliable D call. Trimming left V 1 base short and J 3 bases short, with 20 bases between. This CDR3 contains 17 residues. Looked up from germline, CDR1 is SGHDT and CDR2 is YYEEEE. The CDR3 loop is CASSLQITPVWDYEQYF. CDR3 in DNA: TGTGCCAGCAGCTTGCAGATTACCCCGGTGTGGGACTACGAGCAGTACTTC.

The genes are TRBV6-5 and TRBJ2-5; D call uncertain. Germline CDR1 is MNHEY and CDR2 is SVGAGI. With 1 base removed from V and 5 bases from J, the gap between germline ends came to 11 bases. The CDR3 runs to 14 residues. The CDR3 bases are TGTGCCAGCAGTTACTTGGCGAATTTGGAGACCCAGTACTTC. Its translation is CASSYLANLETQYF.

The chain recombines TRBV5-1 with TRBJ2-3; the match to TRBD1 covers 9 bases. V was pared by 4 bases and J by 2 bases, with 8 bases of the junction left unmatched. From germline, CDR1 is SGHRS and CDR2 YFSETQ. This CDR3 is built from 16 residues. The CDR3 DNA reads TGCGCCAGCAGCCTCCGGGACAGGGCTTCCACAGATACGCAGTATTTT. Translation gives CASSLRDRASTDTQYF.

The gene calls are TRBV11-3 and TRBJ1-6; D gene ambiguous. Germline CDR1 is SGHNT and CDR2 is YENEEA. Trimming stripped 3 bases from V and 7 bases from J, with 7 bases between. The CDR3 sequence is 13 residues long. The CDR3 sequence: CASSLEWNSPLHF. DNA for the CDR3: TGTGCCAGCAGCTTGGAGTGGAATTCACCCCTCCACTTT.

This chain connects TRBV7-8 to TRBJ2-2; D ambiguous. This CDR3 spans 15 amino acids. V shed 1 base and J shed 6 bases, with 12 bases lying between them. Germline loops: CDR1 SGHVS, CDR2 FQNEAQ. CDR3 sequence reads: CASSLVLVRPGELFF. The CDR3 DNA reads TGTGCCAGCAGCTTAGTGCTTGTACGTCCCGGGGAGCTGTTTTTT.

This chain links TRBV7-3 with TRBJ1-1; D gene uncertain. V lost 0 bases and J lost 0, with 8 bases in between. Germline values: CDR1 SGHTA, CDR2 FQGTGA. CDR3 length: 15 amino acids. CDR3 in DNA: TGTGCCAGCAGCTTAACAGGTGTCATGAACACTGAAGCTTTCTTT. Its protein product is CASSLTGVMNTEAFF.

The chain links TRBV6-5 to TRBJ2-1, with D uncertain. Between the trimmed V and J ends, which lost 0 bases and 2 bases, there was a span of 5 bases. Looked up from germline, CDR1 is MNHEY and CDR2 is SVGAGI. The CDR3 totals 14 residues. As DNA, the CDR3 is TGTGCCAGCAGTTACTCCAGAACCTACAATGAGCAGTTCTTC. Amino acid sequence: CASSYSRTYNEQFF.

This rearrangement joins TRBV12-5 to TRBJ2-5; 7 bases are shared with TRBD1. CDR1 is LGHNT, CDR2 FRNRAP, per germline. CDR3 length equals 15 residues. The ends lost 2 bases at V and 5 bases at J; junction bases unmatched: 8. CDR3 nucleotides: TGTGCTAGTGGTTTGTTCCAAGGGGGCGGGGAGACCCAGTACTTC. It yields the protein CASGLFQGGGETQYF. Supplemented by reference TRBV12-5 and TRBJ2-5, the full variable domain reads DARVTQTPRHKVTEMGQEVTMRCQPILGHNTVFWYRQTMMQGLELLAYFRNRAPLDDSGMPKDRFSAEMPDATLATLKIQPSEPRDSAVYFCASGLFQGGGETQYFGPGTRLLVL.

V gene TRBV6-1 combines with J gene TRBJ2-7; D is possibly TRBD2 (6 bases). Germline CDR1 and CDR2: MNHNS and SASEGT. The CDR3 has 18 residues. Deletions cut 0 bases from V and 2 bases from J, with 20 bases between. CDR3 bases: TGTGCCAGCAGTGAAGCGGCTCTGGGGACTTTTACTCCCTACGAGCAGTACTTC. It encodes CASSEAALGTFTPYEQYF.

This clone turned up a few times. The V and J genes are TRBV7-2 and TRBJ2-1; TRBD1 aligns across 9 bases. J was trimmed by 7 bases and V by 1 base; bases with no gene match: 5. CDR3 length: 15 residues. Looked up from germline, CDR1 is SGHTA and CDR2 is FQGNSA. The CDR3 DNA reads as TGTGCCAGCAGCTTAGTCTGGGACAGGGCAAATGAGCAGTTCTTC. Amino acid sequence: CASSLVWDRANEQFF. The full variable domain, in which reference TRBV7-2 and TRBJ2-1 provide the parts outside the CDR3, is GAGVSQSPSNKVTEKGKDVELRCDPISGHTALYWYRQSLGQGLEFLIYFQGNSAPDKSGLPSDRFSAERTGGSVSTLTIQRTQQEDSAVYLCASSLVWDRANEQFFGPGTRLTVL.